A selection of T cell receptor beta chains follows, all from one sample in a study of cytomegalovirus exposure and HLA in healthy donors. Method: immunoSEQ multiplex PCR; TCRdb's copy keeps in-frame clones and lacks some. In the table there are roughly 300,000 clones, around 90% of which are singletons. Sequencing input: PBMCs. These receptors originate from a woman in her twenties or thirties in good health and CMV-seropositive. Both conserved end residues are part of each CDR3. D genes are given only for firm matches. Some rows mark clone size as missing; the rest say once, few, many or name a class of expanded clone.

D: -; V: TRBV4-3; J: TRBJ2-4; size: -; DNA: TGCGCCAGCAGCCAAGATCCGGACATGGGGAACATTCAGTACTTC; CDR3: CASSQDPDMGNIQYF
D: TRBD2; V: TRBV4-1; J: TRBJ2-5; size: -; DNA: TGCGCCAGCAGCTCGGGGGGGCCACGAGAGACCCAGTACTTC; CDR3: CASSSGGPRETQYF
D: TRBD1; V: TRBV9; J: TRBJ1-4; size: -; DNA: TGTGCCAGCAGCTTTGGACAGGAGGGCGAAAAACTGTTTTTT; CDR3: CASSFGQEGEKLFF
D: TRBD2; V: TRBV10-3; J: TRBJ2-1; size: -; DNA: TGTGCCATCATGGCGGGAGTTGGGAATGAGCAGTTCTTC; CDR3: CAIMAGVGNEQFF
D: -; V: TRBV2; J: TRBJ2-7; size: -; DNA: TGTGCCAGCAGTGAAGGATCCTCCGCCTCCTACGAGCAGTACTTC; CDR3: CASSEGSSASYEQYF
D: -; V: TRBV29-1; J: TRBJ2-7; size: few; DNA: TGCAGCGTTGAGTCCGCTGGGGGCAGCGAGCAGTACTTC; CDR3: CSVESAGGSEQYF
D: -; V: TRBV28; J: TRBJ1-2; size: few; DNA: TGTGCCAGCAAACGCCGGAGCTATGGCTACACCTTC; CDR3: CASKRRSYGYTF
D: -; V: TRBV11-2; J: TRBJ2-7; size: -; DNA: TGTGCCAGCAGCTTATTCATAGCGGCTCGCTCCTACGAGCAGTACTTC; CDR3: CASSLFIAARSYEQYF
D: -; V: TRBV27; J: TRBJ2-7; size: -; DNA: TGTGCCAGCAGTTTCCGATCCGAACGCTCCTACGAGCAGTACTTC; CDR3: CASSFRSERSYEQYF
D: -; V: TRBV7-9; J: TRBJ2-2; size: -; DNA: TGTGCCAGCAGGCAAGTCCTAAGGGAGGACACCGGGGAGCTGTTTTTT; CDR3: CASRQVLREDTGELFF
D: -; V: TRBV5-6; J: TRBJ2-7; size: once; DNA: TGTGCCAGCAGACCTTCCGGGGGTCCCCACTACGAGCAGTACTTC; CDR3: CASRPSGGPHYEQYF
D: -; V: TRBV27; J: TRBJ2-5; size: -; DNA: TGTGCCAGCAGTTACACGGGGACAAAAGAGACCCAGTACTTC; CDR3: CASSYTGTKETQYF
D: -; V: TRBV9; J: TRBJ2-1; size: -; DNA: TGTGCCAGCAGCATAAGGCCCAATGAGCAGTTCTTC; CDR3: CASSIRPNEQFF
D: TRBD2; V: TRBV2; J: TRBJ2-5; size: -; DNA: TGTGCCAGCAGTGACCCAGCGGGGGGTGGCAATTTTGAGACCCAGTACTTC; CDR3: CASSDPAGGGNFETQYF
D: -; V: TRBV5-1; J: TRBJ2-7; size: -; DNA: TGCGCCAGCAGCTTGGTACGCCCGGGCTTCCCCAGGGACGAGCAGTACTTC; CDR3: CASSLVRPGFPRDEQYF
D: -; V: TRBV6-1; J: TRBJ2-5; size: -; DNA: TGTGCCAGCCCCCCCGATCAGATCCAAGAGACCCAGTACTTC; CDR3: CASPPDQIQETQYF
D: -; V: TRBV19; J: TRBJ1-2; size: -; DNA: TGTGCCAGTAGTATGATTCGGGGTAACTATGGCTACACCTTC; CDR3: CASSMIRGNYGYTF
D: TRBD1; V: TRBV28; J: TRBJ2-7; size: -; DNA: TGTGCCAGCAGTTTAGTAGGATCGCCGGGACAGGGCGCCTACGAGCAGTACTTC; CDR3: CASSLVGSPGQGAYEQYF
D: -; V: TRBV9; J: TRBJ2-2; size: -; DNA: TGTGCCAGCAGCGAAAGCGGGCCCGTAAACACCGGGGAGCTGTTTTTT; CDR3: CASSESGPVNTGELFF
D: -; V: TRBV6-1; J: TRBJ2-7; size: -; DNA: TGTGCCAGCTATACAAATAGCGCCTCCTACGAGCAGTACTTC; CDR3: CASYTNSASYEQYF
D: -; V: TRBV28; J: TRBJ2-7; size: -; DNA: TGTGCCAGCAGTCGTGCCGAGGGGCGGAAGGACGAGCAGTACTTC; CDR3: CASSRAEGRKDEQYF
D: TRBD2; V: TRBV30; J: TRBJ2-7; size: -; DNA: TGTGCCTGGACCCGGACTAGCGGGTACTACGAGCAGTACTTC; CDR3: CAWTRTSGYYEQYF
D: TRBD1; V: TRBV5-1; J: TRBJ1-2; size: -; DNA: TGCGCCAGCTCCTTCGGCAACAGGGGACCACTCTATGGCTACACCTTC; CDR3: CASSFGNRGPLYGYTF
D: -; V: TRBV27; J: TRBJ1-5; size: once; DNA: TGTGCCAGCAGTCCTTCGGGCAATCAGCCCCAGCATTTT; CDR3: CASSPSGNQPQHF
D: -; V: TRBV27; J: TRBJ1-1; size: -; DNA: TGTGCCAGCAGTTTACAGGGGACAATAAAATATCACACTGAAGCTTTCTTT; CDR3: CASSLQGTIKYHTEAFF
D: -; V: TRBV7-6; J: TRBJ2-1; size: -; DNA: TGTGCCAGCAGCTTAGACGGATACAATGAGCAGTTCTTC; CDR3: CASSLDGYNEQFF
D: -; V: TRBV15; J: TRBJ2-4; size: -; DNA: TGTGCCACCAGCAGAGGTGGAAACATTCAGTACTTC; CDR3: CATSRGGNIQYF
D: TRBD2; V: TRBV5-1; J: TRBJ2-1; size: -; DNA: TGCGCCAGCACTCCGTCTAGCGGTTCCTACAATGAGCAGTTCTTC; CDR3: CASTPSSGSYNEQFF
D: TRBD2; V: TRBV9; J: TRBJ2-3; size: -; DNA: TGTGCCAGCAGCGTAGTGGGGACTAGGGCAGATACGCAGTATTTT; CDR3: CASSVVGTRADTQYF
D: -; V: TRBV4-3; J: TRBJ1-2; size: -; DNA: TGCGCCAGCAGCCAAGAAAGCGGGGGGGGCTCTAGGGATGGCTACACCTTC; CDR3: CASSQESGGGSRDGYTF
D: TRBD1; V: TRBV28; J: TRBJ2-7; size: -; DNA: TGTGCCAGCAGTCACCCCCAGGGGGTCGAGCAGTACTTC; CDR3: CASSHPQGVEQYF
D: -; V: TRBV27; J: TRBJ2-7; size: -; DNA: TGTGCCAGCAGTCCCCCCTCCTACGAGCAGTACTTC; CDR3: CASSPPSYEQYF
D: TRBD1; V: TRBV7-3; J: TRBJ2-2; size: -; DNA: TGTGCCAGCAGCTTAGGTACCGGGACAGGGAACACCGGGGAGCTGTTTTTT; CDR3: CASSLGTGTGNTGELFF
D: TRBD1; V: TRBV5-4; J: TRBJ1-1; size: -; DNA: TGTGCCAGCAGACGGGACAGGGGCGATAACACTGAAGCTTTCTTT; CDR3: CASRRDRGDNTEAFF
D: TRBD2; V: TRBV25-1; J: TRBJ2-7; size: -; DNA: TGTGCCAGCAGTGAATGGGGTAGCGGGAGTTATGAGCAGTACTTC; CDR3: CASSEWGSGSYEQYF
D: -; V: TRBV4-3; J: TRBJ2-7; size: -; DNA: TGCGCCAGCAGCCAAGGGACCACCGATGAGCAGTACTTC; CDR3: CASSQGTTDEQYF
D: TRBD2; V: TRBV5-8; J: TRBJ2-1; size: few; DNA: TGTGCCAGCAGTAGCGGGAGCGAAGTTGATGAGCAGTTCTTC; CDR3: CASSSGSEVDEQFF
D: -; V: TRBV29-1; J: TRBJ2-1; size: once; DNA: TGCAGCGCACGAGAAAACCCCCGGGGTGAGCAGTTCTTC; CDR3: CSARENPRGEQFF
D: TRBD2; V: TRBV7-6; J: TRBJ2-1; size: -; DNA: TGTGCCAGCAGCCCACTAGCGGGATCGATCAGTGAGCAGTTCTTC; CDR3: CASSPLAGSISEQFF
D: -; V: TRBV5-4; J: TRBJ2-1; size: -; DNA: TGTGCCAGCAGGCGAGCTGCCGGGACTGGTGTTGGTGAGCAGTTCTTC; CDR3: CASRRAAGTGVGEQFF
D: TRBD1; V: TRBV28; J: TRBJ1-2; size: many; DNA: TGTGCCAGCAGTCCCCCGACAGGGTATGGCTACACCTTC; CDR3: CASSPPTGYGYTF
D: -; V: TRBV19; J: TRBJ2-7; size: -; DNA: TGTGCCAGTAGTCCCGGACAGTATGGGGAGCAGTACTTC; CDR3: CASSPGQYGEQYF
D: TRBD2; V: TRBV15; J: TRBJ2-3; size: -; DNA: TGTGCCACCGGGACTACTAGCACAGATACGCAGTATTTT; CDR3: CATGTTSTDTQYF
D: -; V: TRBV19; J: TRBJ2-7; size: few; DNA: TGTGCCAGTAGTATAGCAGGGTCTCCCTACGAGCAGTACTTC; CDR3: CASSIAGSPYEQYF
D: TRBD1; V: TRBV5-4; J: TRBJ2-5; size: -; DNA: TGTGCCAGCAGCTTGAACAGGGGGAGGGAGACCCAGTACTTC; CDR3: CASSLNRGRETQYF
D: -; V: TRBV9; J: TRBJ1-4; size: -; DNA: TGTGCCAGCAGCGTAGATCCAGGAGCAACTAATGAAAAACTGTTTTTT; CDR3: CASSVDPGATNEKLFF
D: TRBD1; V: TRBV7-3; J: TRBJ1-1; size: -; DNA: TGTGCCAGCAGCTTTCAGGGGGGGACTGAAGCTTTCTTT; CDR3: CASSFQGGTEAFF
D: -; V: TRBV5-1; J: TRBJ1-6; size: -; DNA: TGCGCCAGCACCTGGGGGTTCGGGGGGCGTGAAGGTGATTCACCCCTCCACTTT; CDR3: CASTWGFGGREGDSPLHF
D: TRBD2; V: TRBV11-2; J: TRBJ2-2; size: -; DNA: TGTGCAACCAGGTCAAGCGGGAGTACGTCAGCCGGGGAGCTGTTTTTT; CDR3: CATRSSGSTSAGELFF
D: -; V: TRBV7-2; J: TRBJ2-1; size: -; DNA: TGTGCCAGCAGCTTAGGACGGCCGTGGGGGGCATACAATGAGCAGTTCTTC; CDR3: CASSLGRPWGAYNEQFF
D: -; V: TRBV28; J: TRBJ1-4; size: -; DNA: TGTGCCAGCAGTTTTGGGATTCGTGAAAAACTGTTTTTT; CDR3: CASSFGIREKLFF
D: TRBD2; V: TRBV7-6; J: TRBJ2-1; size: -; DNA: TGTGCCAGCAGCTCGGGACTAGGGGGCTACAATGAGCAGTTCTTC; CDR3: CASSSGLGGYNEQFF